Shown below are 21 T cell receptor beta chains from a single sample sequenced in a study of shared clonotypes between healthy human individuals. TCRdb's copy holds only in-frame clones and misses some; the assay was immunoSEQ multiplex PCR. The table records about 2.4 million clones, about 92% of them present only once. Sequencing input: naive CD4+ T cells sorted from blood. The subset was: CD45RA+ positively selected. These receptors came from a young man in good health.

The chain recombines TRBV11-2 with TRBJ2-5; TRBD1 aligns across 9 bases. The DNA end favors TRBJ2-7, so the J call may be wrong. The CDR3 runs 14 residues. The germline CDR1 and CDR2 sequences are SGHAT and FQNNGV. The CDR3 sequence is CASSPSGQGYEQYF. As DNA, the CDR3 is TGTGCCAGCAGCCCATCGGGACAGGGCTACGAGCAGTACTTC.

The V and J genes are TRBV13 and TRBJ1-1; D uncertain. Between the trimmed V and J ends, which lost 3 bases and 0 bases, there was a span of 11 bases. Per germline, CDR1 PRHDT and CDR2 FYEKMQ (reference sequence). The CDR3 sequence is 15 residues long. The CDR3 spells CASSFRRGVNTEAFF. CDR3 nucleotide sequence: TGTGCCAGCAGCTTCCGCCGCGGGGTGAACACTGAAGCTTTCTTT. The full variable domain, completed using reference TRBV13 and TRBJ1-1, is AAGVIQSPRHLIKEKRETATLKCYPIPRHDTVYWYQQGPGQDPQFLISFYEKMQSDKGSIPDRFSAQQFSDYHSELNMSSLELGDSALYFCASSFRRGVNTEAFFGQGTRLTVV.

V gene TRBV5-1 combines with J gene TRBJ2-3, with TRBD1 matching 9 bases. This CDR3 is built from 14 residues. Germline lookup yields CDR1 SGHRS and CDR2 YFSETQ. Unmatched junction bases numbered 7, after V lost 6 bases and J lost 5 bases. The CDR3 DNA reads as TGCGCCAGCACGAGGGACAGGGTAGAAGATACGCAGTATTTT. This gives the protein CASTRDRVEDTQYF. The entire variable domain, with the rest obtained from reference TRBV5-1 and TRBJ2-3, is as follows: KAGVTQTPRYLIKTRGQQVTLSCSPISGHRSVSWYQQTPGQGLQFLFEYFSETQRNKGNFPGRFSGRQFSNSRSEMNVSTLELGDSALYLCASTRDRVEDTQYFGPGTRLTVL.

With respect to this clone: A read error may explain this, as a much larger clone is one base away. The V call is TRBV11-1, the J call TRBJ2-7; D is undetermined. The CDR3 runs to 11 residues. Germline V gene sequence: CDR1 SGHAT, CDR2 FQDESV (reference sequence). V dropped 6 bases and J dropped 2 bases, with 5 bases sitting between them. The chain's CDR3 is CASSPAYEQYF. CDR3 DNA sequence: TGTGCCAGCAGTCCCGCCTACGAGCAGTACTTC.

The gene calls are TRBV2 and TRBJ1-5, with TRBD1 matching over 7 bases. V shed 10 bases, J shed 2 bases, and the junction held 2 bases outside the gene matches. Germline V gives CDR1 SNHLY, CDR2 FYNNEI. There are 12 residues in the CDR3. CDR3 sequence reads: CATGTGNQPQHF. The CDR3 coding sequence is TGTGCCACCGGGACAGGCAATCAGCCCCAGCATTTT.

This clone was observed a few times. The chain employs TRBV25-1 and TRBJ1-6; 7 nucleotides line up with TRBD1. V was clipped by 8 bases and J by 10 bases; unmatched bases: 8. Germline CDR1 MGHDK, CDR2 SYGVNS. The CDR3 has 13 amino acids. DNA of the CDR3: TGTGCCAGCGGTACGACAGGGAACTCACCCCTCCACTTT. As protein: CASGTTGNSPLHF.

This rearrangement joins TRBV5-1 to TRBJ2-7; D is perhaps TRBD1 (6 bases). Germline V lookup: CDR1 SGHRS, CDR2 YFSETQ. The CDR3 has 15 amino acids. V lost 3 bases and J lost 2, with 15 bases in between. The CDR3 DNA sequence: TGCGCCAGCAGCTGGGGGCCGCAGGGGCCCTACGAGCAGTACTTC. This codes for CASSWGPQGPYEQYF.

The J gene is TRBJ2-7, the V gene TRBV10-3; D might be TRBD1 or TRBD2, each matching 5 bases. Germline V gene sequence: CDR1 ENHRY, CDR2 SYGVKD. V was trimmed by 7 bases and J by 0 bases, leaving 16 bases between them. The CDR3 contains 15 residues. Here the CDR3 reads CAIMGIGTSSYEQYF. For the CDR3, the DNA is TGTGCCATCATGGGCATCGGGACGAGCTCCTACGAGCAGTACTTC.

This chain connects TRBV10-2 to TRBJ1-6; 12 bases match TRBD1. V shed 1 base, J shed 0 bases, and the junction held 4 bases outside the gene matches. Germline CDR1 is WSHSY and CDR2 is SAAADI. This CDR3 comprises 19 residues. The CDR3 DNA reads as TGCGCCAGCAGTGAGTGGGGGACAGGGGGCATCTCCTATAATTCACCCCTCCACTTT. Translating gives CASSEWGTGGISYNSPLHF.

This clone was recorded once. Here the CDR3 reads CASSLRTAASYNEQFF. CDR3 in DNA: TGTGCCAGCAGCTTACGGACAGCTGCGTCCTACAATGAGCAGTTCTTC. The rearrangement joins TRBV7-2 to TRBJ2-1; TRBD1 might be the D (6 bases). Per germline, CDR1 SGHTA and CDR2 FQGNSA. The CDR3 spans 16 residues. Trimming took 2 bases from V and 1 from J, leaving 12 bases between them.

The chain recombines TRBV9 with TRBJ1-6; 10 bases match TRBD1. The V gene end was trimmed by 4 bases and the J gene end by 5 bases; junction bases not matched to a gene: 9. Germline V gene lookup returns CDR1 SGDLS and CDR2 YYNGEE. The CDR3 is 17 amino acids. CDR3 sequence: CASSFNPGQGNNSPLHF. The DNA of the CDR3 is TGTGCCAGCAGCTTTAATCCGGGACAGGGGAATAATTCACCCCTCCACTTT.

Worth noting for this clone: The sample carries other DNA sequences with the same CDR3. V is TRBV28 and J is TRBJ2-4, with a tentative D call TRBD2 (6 bases). This CDR3 spans 14 amino acids. V lost 3 bases to trimming and J lost 0 bases, with 6 bases between them. In germline, CDR1 is MDHEN, CDR2 SYDVKM. CDR3 nucleotide sequence: TGTGCCAGCAGTTTGGGACTAGCCAAAAACATTCAGTACTTC. Its protein is CASSLGLAKNIQYF.

This rearrangement joins TRBV7-2 to TRBJ2-3; D gene ambiguous. This CDR3 comprises 14 residues. Per germline, CDR1 SGHTA and CDR2 FQGNSA. V was clipped by 4 bases and J by 2 bases, with 10 bases between them. CDR3 sequence reads: CASSSSGLTDTQYF. The CDR3 coding sequence is TGTGCCAGCAGCTCCTCGGGTCTCACAGATACGCAGTATTTT.

The CDR3 DNA is TGTGCCAGCAGTGAAGCGGCGGCTAGCGGGAGTAAAGAGACCCAGTACTTC. Translated, it gives CASSEAAASGSKETQYF. The chain couples TRBV6-1 to TRBJ2-5; 10 bases match TRBD2. CDR3 size: 17 residues. With 0 bases clipped from V and 3 bases from J, the junction kept 7 bases outside the gene matches. Germline CDR1 is MNHNS and CDR2 is SASEGT.

The sample holds one count of this clone. The CDR3, as DNA: TGCGCCAGCAGCCAAGGTCTCAGGGACCAAGAGACCCAGTACTTC. Translation: CASSQGLRDQETQYF. The V gene is TRBV4-1, the J gene TRBJ2-5, with D perhaps matching TRBD1 (5 bases). V gave up 1 base and J gave up 0 bases, with 9 bases separating them. CDR3 length equals 15 residues. Germline-derived CDR1 and CDR2 are MGHRA and YSYEKL.

Of note for this clone: Germline is not matched at one junction end, which may reflect a read error. The gene calls are TRBV11-2 and TRBJ2-7; D is uncertain. This CDR3 contains 13 residues. CDR1 is SGHAT, CDR2 FQNNGV, per germline. The CDR3 nucleotides read TGTGCCAGCAGCTTAACGGTCCCCTACGGGCAGTACTTC. Residues: CASSLTVPYGQYF.

The CDR3 protein is CAISGGLDEQYF. The CDR3 nucleotides read TGTGCCATCAGTGGTGGGCTCGACGAGCAGTACTTC. The V gene is TRBV10-3, the J gene TRBJ2-7; no reliable D call. The CDR3 has 12 amino acids. Germline lookup yields CDR1 ENHRY and CDR2 SYGVKD. The ends were cut back, 4 bases at V and 5 bases at J, with 9 bases in the middle.

This chain links TRBV7-2 with TRBJ2-7, with D unresolved. CDR3 length: 12 amino acids. Germline V CDR1 and CDR2: SGHTA, FQGNSA. V lost 2 bases, J lost 3 bases, and 5 bases lay in between. The CDR3 sequence is CASSLWLYEQYF. Here the CDR3 DNA reads TGTGCCAGCAGCTTATGGCTCTACGAGCAGTACTTC.

V is TRBV2 and J is TRBJ2-3; 10 bases align to TRBD2. Unmatched junction bases numbered 5, after V lost 2 bases and J lost 3 bases. The germline gives CDR1 SNHLY, CDR2 FYNNEI. CDR3 length: 16 amino acids. CDR3 sequence (DNA): TGTGCCAGCAGTGAATGGGGACTAGCGAGAACAGATACGCAGTATTTT. It yields the protein CASSEWGLARTDTQYF. The complete variable domain, with remaining parts taken from reference TRBV2 and TRBJ2-3, reads EPEVTQTPSHQVTQMGQEVILRCVPISNHLYFYWYRQILGQKVEFLVSFYNNEISEKSEIFDDQFSVERPDGSNFTLKIRSTKLEDSAMYFCASSEWGLARTDTQYFGPGTRLTVL.

V gene TRBV5-1 combines with J gene TRBJ2-7; the D gene could be TRBD1 or TRBD2 (6 bases each). Trimming pared 2 bases from V and 6 bases from J, leaving 12 bases between. Germline loops: CDR1 SGHRS, CDR2 YFSETQ. This CDR3 spans 13 amino acids. CDR3 sequence: CASSFPGASEQYF. CDR3 DNA: TGCGCCAGCAGCTTTCCGGGGGCCAGCGAGCAGTACTTC.

This clone was observed once. The genes are TRBV27 and TRBJ1-2; 9 nucleotides match TRBD1. The CDR3 spans 17 residues. Germline loops: CDR1 MNHEY, CDR2 SMNVEV (reference sequence). V trimming: 6 bases; J trimming: 0 bases; junction bases outside the gene matches: 11. This CDR3 reads CASSTTGTGISNYGYTF. The CDR3 region has the DNA TGTGCCAGCAGCACGACCGGGACAGGGATTTCTAACTATGGCTACACCTTC.